This T cell receptor beta chain was identified during a study of T cell responses to AZD1222 COVID-19 vaccine. Study-level information: Analyses pooled second doses at about 4 or about 12 weeks.

Sequenced by immunoSEQ multiplex PCR; TCRdb stores in-frame clones only, minus some. The profile covers more than 110,000 clones, with approximately 90% appearing a single time and under 4% taken by the ten largest. The V gene lost 8 bases and the J gene lost 2 bases, with 12 bases spanning the gap. Germline V lookup: CDR1 SNHLY, CDR2 FYNNEI. CDR3 length: 14 amino acids. The receptor comes from an adult in good health. This sample comprised peripheral blood, obtained on day 0 of AZD1222 vaccination. The chain couples TRBV2 to TRBJ2-2; perhaps TRBD2 as D (5 bases). The chain's CDR3 is CASDSGINTGELFF. The DNA for the CDR3 is TGTGCCAGCGATTCGGGGATTAACACCGGGGAGCTGTTTTTT.